This T cell receptor beta chain was identified in a study of blood T cell repertoires in COVID-19. Study details: There were acute and convalescent COVID-19 samples, and they came from the United States, Italy and Spain. The cDNA or gDNA used as material had been derived from T cells, B-cell-depleted T cells, or PBMCs.

The CDR3 is 20 amino acids. In the original workflow: Reference gene primer amplification yielded estimated nucleated cell counts. TCRdb keeps only in-frame clones here, not all; method: immunoSEQ multiplex PCR. V and J calls plus clone size are reproduced from that table; the DNA served to infer D and trimming. The data contain fewer than 200,000 clones, around nine tenths of them seen just once; the ten biggest clones take up 0.85% to 0.95%. V and J are TRBV21-1 and TRBJ1-6; TRBD1, as called in the table, went unchecked against the DNA. TRBV21-1 is a pseudogene. The TCR sequence derives from a woman aged 18-29 years who had recovered from COVID-19. The specimen sequenced was peripheral blood. CDR3 protein: CASSKRPIWDRGAWRSPLHF. The CDR3, as DNA: TGTGCCAGCAGCAAAAGACCAATCTGGGACAGGGGAGCGTGGAGGTCACCCCTCCACTTT.